Shown below are 28 T cell receptor beta chains from a single sample sequenced in a study of Graves' ophthalmopathy and Graves' hyperthyroidism. Investigators amplified TCR beta CDR3 regions from RNA transcripts. Amplification began with first-round RT-PCR using HTBI primers, then second-round multiplex PCR was performed. Via MiXCR, TCRdb re-called the multiplex PCR reads, giving one row per CDR3 protein. The sample shows about 500,000 distinct CDR3 sequences, over 13% of them seen only once. The sample consisted of blood. These TCRs come from a woman in her 30s with Graves' ophthalmopathy.

As to this clonotype: This clone may be a read error of a much larger clone one base away. This likely comes from a read error, as the CDR3 has no conserved phenylalanine or tryptophan at its end. V and J are TRBV6-1 and TRBJ2-2, with D perhaps TRBD2 (5 bases). The V end was cut by 6 bases, the J end by 7 bases, with 18 bases between. This CDR3 is 15 amino acids long. CDR1 and CDR2 (germline): MNHNS, SASEGT. The CDR3 DNA reads as TGTGCCAGCAGCACTTCTAGCCGCCGGGGCGGGGAGCTGTTTTTG. This gives the protein CASSTSSRRGGELFL.

This clonotype was recorded many times. The genes are TRBV10-3 and TRBJ2-2, with D possibly being TRBD1 or TRBD2 (5 bases each). The V gene lost 6 bases and the J gene lost 3 bases, with 14 bases spanning the gap. Germline CDR1 and CDR2: ENHRY and SYGVKD. This CDR3 is 15 amino acids long. The CDR3, as DNA: TGTGCCATCAGCCGACAGCAAGCGGACACCGGGGAGCTGTTTTTT. Translation gives CAISRQQADTGELFF.

This clonotype was seen only a few times. The rearrangement joins TRBV6-1 to TRBJ2-5; D not resolved. The germline V and J ends were trimmed by 8 bases and 5 bases, with 6 bases remaining between them. There are 10 residues in the CDR3. Per germline, CDR1 MNHNS and CDR2 SASEGT. CDR3 region: CASGFETQYF. The CDR3 DNA sequence: TGTGCCAGCGGGTTCGAGACCCAGTACTTC.

This clonotype was seen many times. This chain links TRBV20-1 with TRBJ2-7, with 13 bases lining up with TRBD2. The V and J ends lost 4 bases and 7 bases, in that order; junction bases with no gene match: 10. Per the germline V gene, CDR1 is DFQATT and CDR2 is SNEGSKA (reference sequence). CDR3 length equals 15 residues. The CDR3 loop is CSAIWTSGGDREQYF. The CDR3 DNA follows: TGCAGTGCTATCTGGACTAGCGGGGGTGATAGGGAGCAGTACTTC.

This clonotype was counted between two and nine times. The chain employs TRBV27 and TRBJ2-7; D not resolved. Germline V gives CDR1 MNHEY, CDR2 SMNVEV (reference sequence). V gave up 5 bases and J gave up 4 bases, with 24 bases separating them. This CDR3 has 17 amino acids. CDR3 coding DNA: TGTGCCAGCAGTCCAGCCCGTCTAGGTAGCATGTCTTACGAGCAGTACTTC. It codes for CASSPARLGSMSYEQYF.

This clonotype was counted many times. The chain joins TRBV5-1 to TRBJ1-1, with 8 bases matching TRBD1. CDR1 and CDR2 (germline): SGHRS, YFSETQ. J gave up 0 bases and V 0 bases, and 7 bases lay outside the gene matches. The CDR3 totals 17 residues. Written as DNA, the CDR3 is TGCGCCAGCAGCTTGGGACAGGGGAGCGCAGTGAACACTGAAGCTTTCTTT. Translation: CASSLGQGSAVNTEAFF.

This clonotype appeared many times. This chain uses TRBV5-1 with TRBJ2-7; 7 nucleotides line up with TRBD1. The CDR3 runs 15 residues. Trimming took 4 bases from V and 2 from J; bases not matched to a gene: 9. Germline CDR1 SGHRS, CDR2 YFSETQ. CDR3 DNA sequence: TGCGCCAGCAGCCCCACCCCTGACAGGGCCTACGAGCAGTACTTC. Translated: CASSPTPDRAYEQYF.

This clonotype was found many times. The V gene is TRBV20-1, the J gene TRBJ2-7; 9 bases fit TRBD2. V shed 0 bases and J 4 bases; nucleotides not matched to a gene: 22. This CDR3 is 20 amino acids long. Germline CDR1 DFQATT, CDR2 SNEGSKA (reference sequence). Written as DNA, the CDR3 is TGCAGTGCTAGAGATCTGCTGCCTAGCGGGACCTCTAATGAGAGATACGAGCAGTACTTC. Protein product: CSARDLLPSGTSNERYEQYF.

This clonotype has at least ten counts. The chain uses TRBV10-1 and TRBJ2-2; D possibly corresponds to TRBD2 (5 bases). Trimming stripped 4 bases from V and 6 bases from J, with 9 bases between. The CDR3 has 13 amino acids. Germline CDR1 reads WNHNN; CDR2 reads SYGVQD (reference sequence). The CDR3 protein is CASSATIAGELFF. Written as DNA, the CDR3 is TGCGCCAGCAGTGCGACTATCGCCGGGGAGCTGTTTTTT.

In its sample, this clonotype was seen many times. The V call is TRBV7-8, the J call TRBJ2-7; 7 nucleotides align to TRBD2. Germline-derived CDR1 and CDR2 are SGHVS and FQNEAQ. The CDR3 runs to 14 residues. The trim removed 5 bases at V and 6 bases at J, leaving 10 bases unmatched. The CDR3 here is CASSQPGLEGEQYF. The CDR3 coding sequence is TGTGCCAGCAGCCAGCCAGGACTAGAAGGCGAGCAGTACTTC.

This clonotype was detected ten times or more. V and J are TRBV6-1 and TRBJ1-1; D not certain. The V gene lost 0 bases and the J gene lost 10 bases, with 15 bases spanning the gap. CDR3 size: 14 residues. Germline lookup yields CDR1 MNHNS and CDR2 SASEGT. In nucleotides, the CDR3 is TGTGCCAGCAGTGAAGCAGCAGGCCGGAGTGGAGCTTTCTTT. This gives the protein CASSEAAGRSGAFF.

This clonotype was seen repeatedly, ten times or more. The rearrangement uses TRBV28 and TRBJ1-1, with D maybe TRBD1 (5 bases). Germline CDR1 and CDR2: MDHEN and SYDVKM. V was trimmed by 5 bases and J by 0 bases, leaving 19 bases between them. The CDR3 consists of 17 residues. The CDR3 sequence: CASSPPLGGAMNTEAFF. The CDR3 DNA reads TGTGCCAGCAGTCCACCCCTGGGGGGAGCCATGAACACTGAAGCTTTCTTT.

This clonotype was recorded at least ten times. The CDR3 sequence is CSARDALSGTGLFADTEAFF. The CDR3 DNA reads TGCAGTGCTAGGGACGCCCTTTCGGGGACAGGTCTATTCGCGGACACTGAAGCTTTCTTT. V gene TRBV20-1 combines with J gene TRBJ1-1; 8 bases are a match to TRBD1. This CDR3 is built from 20 residues. CDR1 and CDR2 from the germline V gene are DFQATT and SNEGSKA (reference sequence). J lost 3 bases, V lost 3 bases, and 24 bases had no gene match.

This clonotype has only a few counts. The chain links TRBV20-1 to TRBJ2-7, with 7 positions matching TRBD2. With 1 base clipped from V and 11 bases from J, the junction kept 14 bases outside the gene matches. CDR1 and CDR2 (germline): DFQATT, SNEGSKA (reference sequence). The CDR3 covers 14 residues. CDR3 region: CSARGEGTNGREYF. The CDR3, as DNA: TGCAGTGCTAGAGGGGAGGGAACCAACGGGCGCGAGTACTTC.

This clonotype was picked up many times. The chain uses TRBV7-2 and TRBJ1-1; D unclear. Trimming took off 0 bases at V and 1 base at J, with 9 bases between the two ends. Per the germline V gene, CDR1 is SGHTA and CDR2 is FQGNSA. The CDR3 spans 15 residues. CDR3 bases: TGTGCCAGCAGCTTAGCCCGATCGAGGAACACTGAAGCTTTCTTT. It codes for CASSLARSRNTEAFF.

This clonotype was seen at least ten times. The chain combines TRBV30 with TRBJ1-2; D possibly corresponds to TRBD1 (5 bases). Trimming took 4 bases from V and 8 from J, leaving 11 bases between them. This CDR3 is 11 amino acids long. Germline assignment: CDR1 GTSNPN and CDR2 SVGIG (reference sequence). Written as DNA, the CDR3 is TGTGCCTGGAAATCGGGGGGAGGCTACACCTTC. Its protein product is CAWKSGGGYTF.

About this clonotype itself: A clone one base away is much larger, so this may be a read error. The V call is TRBV4-2, the J call TRBJ2-2; 8 nucleotides align to TRBD1. The CDR3 sequence is 16 residues long. CDR1 and CDR2 from the germline V gene are LGHNA and YNFKEQ. In nucleotides, the CDR3 is TGTGCCAGCAGCCTATACGACAGGGGTGGGACCGGGGAGCTGTGTTTT. Protein product: CASSLYDRGGTGELCF.

This chain connects TRBV11-3 to TRBJ2-4; perhaps D is TRBD1 or TRBD2 (5 bases each). Germline V gene sequence: CDR1 SGHNT, CDR2 YENEEA. Trimming took 5 bases from V and 4 from J, leaving 15 bases between them. The CDR3 covers 15 residues. The CDR3 is CASSRAGALKNIQYF. CDR3 DNA sequence: TGTGCCAGCAGCAGGGCCGGGGCTTTAAAAAACATTCAGTACTTC.

The rearrangement links TRBV28 to TRBJ1-5; perhaps TRBD1 as D (5 bases). Trimming left V 5 bases short and J 2 bases short, with 19 bases between. The germline gives CDR1 MDHEN, CDR2 SYDVKM. The CDR3 sequence is 17 residues long. For the CDR3, the DNA is TGTGCCAGCAGTCCAACAACCGGGACGTGGGGCAATCAGCCCCAGCATTTT. Amino acids: CASSPTTGTWGNQPQHF.

This clonotype was found many times. J is TRBJ1-6 and V is TRBV6-1; no firm D call. Trimming shortened V by 7 bases and J by 6 bases, and 13 bases separated the two germline ends. Germline V gene sequence: CDR1 MNHNS, CDR2 SASEGT. The CDR3 extends over 14 amino acids. The CDR3 DNA reads as TGTGCCAGCACCTTTCGGGGTCTTAATTCACCCCTCCACTTT. Amino acids: CASTFRGLNSPLHF.

In its sample, this clonotype was seen many times. The chain combines TRBV6-1 with TRBJ1-5, with D possibly matching TRBD1 (5 bases). Trimming removed 6 bases at V and 2 bases at J, with 14 bases between. Germline V gives CDR1 MNHNS, CDR2 SASEGT. CDR3 size: 15 residues. CDR3: CASRKGQGGNQPQHF. CDR3 coding DNA: TGTGCCAGCAGGAAGGGGCAGGGCGGCAATCAGCCCCAGCATTTT.

This clonotype was counted at least ten times. V is TRBV2 and J is TRBJ2-7; D not certain. V dropped 0 bases and J dropped 2 bases, with 2 bases sitting between them. The CDR3 has 12 residues. Looked up from germline, CDR1 is SNHLY and CDR2 is FYNNEI. The CDR3 nucleotides read TGTGCCAGCAGTGAAGCCGCCTACGAGCAGTACTTC. Protein sequence: CASSEAAYEQYF.

This clonotype was seen at least ten times. The J gene is TRBJ1-1, the V gene TRBV6-1; D not certain. Trimming pared 6 bases from V and 2 bases from J, leaving 10 bases between. CDR3 size: 13 residues. Germline V gene lookup returns CDR1 MNHNS and CDR2 SASEGT. CDR3 sequence reads: CASREKHNTEAFF. In DNA, the CDR3 is TGTGCCAGCAGGGAAAAACACAACACTGAAGCTTTCTTT.

This clonotype was picked up many times. The J gene is TRBJ1-6, the V gene TRBV25-1; D perhaps matches TRBD1 (5 bases). The germline CDR1 and CDR2 sequences are MGHDK and SYGVNS. The V end lost 7 bases, the J end lost 0 bases, and 13 bases lay between the germline ends. CDR3 length: 16 amino acids. As DNA, the CDR3 is TGTGCCAGCACTGCAGGGAAGAGCTCCTATAATTCACCCCTCCACTTT. Its translation: CASTAGKSSYNSPLHF.

Many counts were recorded for this clonotype. The rearrangement joins TRBV20-1 to TRBJ1-5; no clear D. The CDR3 totals 17 residues. The germline CDR1 and CDR2 sequences are DFQATT and SNEGSKA (reference sequence). Between the trimmed V and J ends, which lost 4 bases and 0 bases, there was a span of 19 bases. The CDR3 sequence is CSAIKDGGTYSNQPQHF. CDR3 sequence (DNA): TGCAGTGCTATCAAGGACGGCGGAACCTATAGCAATCAGCCCCAGCATTTT.

This clonotype was picked up many times. The chain employs TRBV7-2 and TRBJ1-1; TRBD1 agrees at 7 bases. J was trimmed by 3 bases and V by 8 bases; bases with no gene match: 9. The CDR3 has 14 amino acids. From germline, CDR1 is SGHTA and CDR2 FQGNSA. CDR3 nucleotide sequence: TGTGCCAGCGGTCTCCTGGACAGGTACACTGAAGCTTTCTTT. Translation gives CASGLLDRYTEAFF.

The chain carries TRBV13 and TRBJ1-1, with 10 nucleotides matching TRBD1. This CDR3 spans 14 amino acids. The V and J ends lost 7 bases and 5 bases, in that order; junction bases with no gene match: 7. Germline CDR1 PRHDT, CDR2 FYEKMQ (reference sequence). The CDR3 sequence is CASKTRTGGTEAFF. The CDR3 DNA is TGTGCCAGCAAGACTAGGACAGGGGGTACTGAAGCTTTCTTT.

In regard to this clonotype: Given a much more abundant clone one base away, this may be a read error. This chain uses TRBV28 with TRBJ1-1; tentative D call: TRBD1 (6 bases). From germline, CDR1 is MDHEN and CDR2 SYDVKM. The CDR3 runs 15 residues. Written as DNA, the CDR3 is TGTGCCAGCAGTCCAGGGACATTTTCGAACACTGAAGCTTGCTTT. It yields the protein CASSPGTFSNTEACF. Using reference TRBV28 and TRBJ1-1 for the parts outside the CDR3, the full variable domain is DVKVTQSSRYLVKRTGEKVFLECVQDMDHENMFWYRQDPGLGLRLIYFSYDVKMKEKGDIPEGYSVSREKKERFSLILESASTNQTSMYLCASSPGTFSNTEACFGQGTRLTVV.